This T cell receptor beta chain appears in the sequencing data of a study of control samples from healthy donors and cancer patients. Germline CDR1 reads SGHNT; CDR2 reads YYREEE (reference sequence). CDR3 length equals 15 residues. With 4 bases removed from V and 8 bases from J, the gap between germline ends came to 21 bases. Assay used: immunoSEQ multiplex PCR; TCRdb lists only in-frame clones, some missing. The sample includes about 42,000 clones, over 65% of them seen just once. The receptor was derived from a man aged 60 to 69 in good health. Input material: blood. This chain uses TRBV5-4 with TRBJ1-2; tentatively, D is TRBD1 (5 bases). This CDR3 reads CASSPSRGVAGGYTF. The CDR3 coding sequence is TGTGCCAGCAGCCCTTCCCGGGGGGTGGCAGGGGGCTACACCTTC.